These T cell receptor beta chains were read from a single sample in a study of shared clonotypes between healthy human individuals. The protocol was immunoSEQ multiplex PCR, while the TCRdb copy is restricted to in-frame clones and leaves out a portion. The sample carries 1,400,000 or so clones, less than 99% recorded once. Sample: naive CD4+ T cells sorted from blood. The receptors stem from a man between 25 and 39 years old in good health. Each CDR3 is given with its conserved first and last residue. Each record gives: CDR3 protein, CDR3 DNA, CDR3 length, V gene, D gene, clone size, J gene. A D gene is named only where the DNA matches it firmly. Rows may omit the clone size; those that give it use once, few, many or a size class.

cdr3_aa: CASSHILAGGSYGYEQYF; cdr3_nt: TGTGCCAGCAGCCACATTCTAGCGGGAGGATCTTATGGCTACGAGCAGTACTTC; cdr3_length: 18; v_call: TRBV7-9; d_call: TRBD2; clone_size: -; j_call: TRBJ2-7
cdr3_aa: CASSYSTGTYGYTF; cdr3_nt: TGTGCCAGCAGTTACTCGACAGGGACCTATGGCTACACCTTC; cdr3_length: 14; v_call: TRBV6-5; d_call: TRBD1; clone_size: -; j_call: TRBJ1-2
cdr3_aa: CASSLSWDWLTGELFF; cdr3_nt: TGTGCCAGCAGTTTATCTTGGGACTGGCTCACCGGGGAGCTGTTTTTT; cdr3_length: 16; v_call: TRBV27; d_call: -; clone_size: -; j_call: TRBJ2-2
cdr3_aa: CASSFRGSADTQYF; cdr3_nt: TGTGCCAGCAGCTTTCGGGGCAGTGCAGATACGCAGTATTTT; cdr3_length: 14; v_call: TRBV11-1; d_call: -; clone_size: once; j_call: TRBJ2-3
cdr3_aa: CASSIGVSGRRNNEQFF; cdr3_nt: TGTGCCAGTAGTATCGGGGTTAGCGGGAGACGGAATAATGAGCAGTTCTTC; cdr3_length: 17; v_call: TRBV19; d_call: TRBD2; clone_size: -; j_call: TRBJ2-1
cdr3_aa: CASSPVSETGYGYTF; cdr3_nt: TGTGCCAGCTCACCAGTCTCAGAAACTGGCTATGGCTACACCTTC; cdr3_length: 15; v_call: TRBV18; d_call: -; clone_size: once; j_call: TRBJ1-2
cdr3_aa: CASSRLAGGSSGANVLTF; cdr3_nt: TGTGCCAGCAGCCGTCTAGCGGGAGGTTCCTCTGGGGCCAACGTCCTGACTTTC; cdr3_length: 18; v_call: TRBV14; d_call: TRBD2; clone_size: -; j_call: TRBJ2-6
cdr3_aa: CASSWRGDYGYTF; cdr3_nt: TGTGCCAGCAGTTGGCGGGGGGACTATGGCTACACCTTC; cdr3_length: 13; v_call: TRBV27; d_call: -; clone_size: few; j_call: TRBJ1-2
cdr3_aa: CASSLGDQGSTDTQYF; cdr3_nt: TGCGCCAGCAGCCTAGGGGACCAGGGGAGCACAGATACGCAGTATTTT; cdr3_length: 16; v_call: TRBV5-1; d_call: -; clone_size: -; j_call: TRBJ2-3
cdr3_aa: CALMTSGDSYEQYF; cdr3_nt: TGTGCCCTAATGACTAGCGGGGACTCCTACGAGCAGTACTTC; cdr3_length: 14; v_call: TRBV30; d_call: TRBD2; clone_size: -; j_call: TRBJ2-7
cdr3_aa: CASSLEGGNSGETQYF; cdr3_nt: TGCGCCAGCAGCTTGGAGGGCGGGAATTCTGGAGAGACCCAGTACTTC; cdr3_length: 16; v_call: TRBV5-1; d_call: -; clone_size: -; j_call: TRBJ2-5
cdr3_aa: CASSLDRGRYEQYF; cdr3_nt: TGTGCCAGCAGTTTAGACAGGGGGCGCTACGAGCAGTACTTC; cdr3_length: 14; v_call: TRBV27; d_call: TRBD1; clone_size: -; j_call: TRBJ2-7
cdr3_aa: CASSYETGRSSYEQYF; cdr3_nt: TGCGCCAGCAGCTATGAGACAGGGCGAAGCTCCTACGAGCAGTACTTC; cdr3_length: 16; v_call: TRBV5-1; d_call: TRBD1; clone_size: -; j_call: TRBJ2-7
cdr3_aa: CASSAVYEQYF; cdr3_nt: TGTGCCAGCAGTGCAGTATACGAGCAGTACTTC; cdr3_length: 11; v_call: TRBV6-1; d_call: -; clone_size: -; j_call: TRBJ2-7
cdr3_aa: CASSSHATEAFF; cdr3_nt: TGTGCCAGCAGTTCCCATGCCACTGAAGCTTTCTTT; cdr3_length: 12; v_call: TRBV28; d_call: -; clone_size: -; j_call: TRBJ1-1
cdr3_aa: CAWKRLAGVGELFF; cdr3_nt: TGTGCCTGGAAAAGGCTAGCGGGAGTCGGGGAGCTGTTTTTT; cdr3_length: 14; v_call: TRBV30; d_call: TRBD2; clone_size: -; j_call: TRBJ2-2
cdr3_aa: CASSYSGTGTDYEQYF; cdr3_nt: TGTGCCAGCAGTTACTCCGGGACAGGGACGGATTACGAGCAGTACTTC; cdr3_length: 16; v_call: TRBV6-5; d_call: TRBD1; clone_size: -; j_call: TRBJ2-7
cdr3_aa: CASSLFGGEDEQYF; cdr3_nt: TGTGCCAGCAGTTTATTTGGGGGCGAGGACGAGCAGTACTTC; cdr3_length: 14; v_call: TRBV27; d_call: -; clone_size: -; j_call: TRBJ2-7
cdr3_aa: CSVEDRRDYPNEQFF; cdr3_nt: TGCAGCGTTGAAGATCGCCGGGACTACCCCAATGAGCAGTTCTTC; cdr3_length: 15; v_call: TRBV29-1; d_call: TRBD2; clone_size: -; j_call: TRBJ2-1
cdr3_aa: CASSPRQGAYEQYF; cdr3_nt: TGCGCCAGCAGCCCGCGACAGGGGGCCTACGAGCAGTACTTC; cdr3_length: 14; v_call: TRBV5-1; d_call: TRBD1; clone_size: -; j_call: TRBJ2-7
cdr3_aa: CASSEGVNEQFF; cdr3_nt: TGCGCCAGCAGTGAGGGTGTCAATGAGCAGTTCTTC; cdr3_length: 12; v_call: TRBV10-1; d_call: -; clone_size: -; j_call: TRBJ2-1
cdr3_aa: CSVVRQGNEQFF; cdr3_nt: TGCAGCGTTGTACGGCAGGGTAATGAGCAGTTCTTC; cdr3_length: 12; v_call: TRBV29-1; d_call: -; clone_size: -; j_call: TRBJ2-1
cdr3_aa: CASSPYGVSNQPQHF; cdr3_nt: TGTGCCAGCAGTCCTTACGGGGTTAGCAATCAGCCCCAGCATTTT; cdr3_length: 15; v_call: TRBV6-5; d_call: -; clone_size: -; j_call: TRBJ1-5
cdr3_aa: CASSSRTDGNTIYF; cdr3_nt: TGTGCCAGCAGCTCAAGGACTGATGGAAACACCATATATTTT; cdr3_length: 14; v_call: TRBV5-4; d_call: -; clone_size: -; j_call: TRBJ1-3
cdr3_aa: CASIGTGGHEQYF; cdr3_nt: TGTGCCAGCATTGGGACAGGGGGCCACGAGCAGTACTTC; cdr3_length: 13; v_call: TRBV28; d_call: TRBD1; clone_size: -; j_call: TRBJ2-7
cdr3_aa: CAWRGIAGATDTQYF; cdr3_nt: TGTGCCTGGAGGGGTATAGCGGGAGCTACAGATACGCAGTATTTT; cdr3_length: 15; v_call: TRBV30; d_call: TRBD2; clone_size: -; j_call: TRBJ2-3
cdr3_aa: CASSPLTADTGELFF; cdr3_nt: TGTGCCAGCTCACCACTAACCGCGGACACCGGGGAGCTGTTTTTT; cdr3_length: 15; v_call: TRBV18; d_call: -; clone_size: -; j_call: TRBJ2-2
cdr3_aa: CASSITSGSSDSSTDTQYF; cdr3_nt: TGTGCCAGTAGTATCACTAGCGGAAGCTCCGATTCTAGCACAGATACGCAGTATTTT; cdr3_length: 19; v_call: TRBV19; d_call: TRBD2; clone_size: -; j_call: TRBJ2-3
cdr3_aa: CASSLAGRDETQYF; cdr3_nt: TGTGCCAGCAGCTTAGCGGGCAGGGATGAGACCCAGTACTTC; cdr3_length: 14; v_call: TRBV7-6; d_call: -; clone_size: -; j_call: TRBJ2-5
cdr3_aa: CASSPSEGAETQYF; cdr3_nt: TGTGCCAGTAGTCCCTCGGAGGGCGCCGAGACCCAGTACTTC; cdr3_length: 14; v_call: TRBV19; d_call: -; clone_size: -; j_call: TRBJ2-5
cdr3_aa: CASSQASGSSTYEQYF; cdr3_nt: TGCGCCAGCAGCCAAGCAAGCGGGAGTAGCACCTACGAGCAGTACTTC; cdr3_length: 16; v_call: TRBV4-1; d_call: TRBD2; clone_size: -; j_call: TRBJ2-7
cdr3_aa: CASSEAPGGRDEQYF; cdr3_nt: TGTGCCAGCAGTGAAGCGCCCGGGGGCAGGGACGAGCAGTACTTC; cdr3_length: 15; v_call: TRBV6-1; d_call: -; clone_size: -; j_call: TRBJ2-7
cdr3_aa: CASSLLQGTGELFF; cdr3_nt: TGTGCCAGCAGCTTATTACAGGGCACCGGGGAGCTGTTTTTT; cdr3_length: 14; v_call: TRBV7-6; d_call: -; clone_size: -; j_call: TRBJ2-2
cdr3_aa: CASSQKLPGPYNEQFF; cdr3_nt: TGCGCCAGCAGTCAAAAACTACCTGGACCGTACAATGAGCAGTTCTTC; cdr3_length: 16; v_call: TRBV23-1; d_call: -; clone_size: -; j_call: TRBJ2-1
cdr3_aa: CASRSGDSSYEQYF; cdr3_nt: TGCGCCAGCAGATCCGGGGATAGCTCCTACGAGCAGTACTTC; cdr3_length: 14; v_call: TRBV5-1; d_call: -; clone_size: -; j_call: TRBJ2-7
cdr3_aa: CASTRWGSSYNEQFF; cdr3_nt: TGTGCCAGTACCCGTTGGGGGAGCTCCTACAATGAGCAGTTCTTC; cdr3_length: 15; v_call: TRBV19; d_call: -; clone_size: -; j_call: TRBJ2-1
cdr3_aa: CASSKWTDPQYNEQFF; cdr3_nt: TGTGCCAGCAGCAAGTGGACGGACCCCCAATACAATGAGCAGTTCTTC; cdr3_length: 16; v_call: TRBV9; d_call: -; clone_size: -; j_call: TRBJ2-1
cdr3_aa: CASSLYRADYNEQFF; cdr3_nt: TGTGCCAGCAGCTTGTATAGGGCCGACTACAATGAGCAGTTCTTC; cdr3_length: 15; v_call: TRBV5-6; d_call: -; clone_size: -; j_call: TRBJ2-1
cdr3_aa: CAISATDQETQYF; cdr3_nt: TGTGCCATCAGTGCAACTGATCAAGAGACCCAGTACTTC; cdr3_length: 13; v_call: TRBV10-3; d_call: -; clone_size: -; j_call: TRBJ2-5
cdr3_aa: CASSKGDKVHQPQHF; cdr3_nt: TGTGCCAGTAGTAAGGGGGACAAGGTCCATCAGCCCCAGCATTTT; cdr3_length: 15; v_call: TRBV19; d_call: -; clone_size: -; j_call: TRBJ1-5
cdr3_aa: CASSVVGTSGLEEQFF; cdr3_nt: TGTGCCAGCAGCGTAGTCGGGACTAGCGGGTTAGAAGAGCAGTTCTTC; cdr3_length: 16; v_call: TRBV9; d_call: TRBD2; clone_size: -; j_call: TRBJ2-1
cdr3_aa: CASSPPTSGYNEQFF; cdr3_nt: TGTGCCAGCTCACCACCTACTAGCGGTTACAATGAGCAGTTCTTC; cdr3_length: 15; v_call: TRBV18; d_call: TRBD2; clone_size: -; j_call: TRBJ2-1
cdr3_aa: CASGHGTGEEKLFF; cdr3_nt: TGCGCCAGCGGCCACGGGACAGGGGAAGAAAAACTGTTTTTT; cdr3_length: 14; v_call: TRBV5-1; d_call: TRBD1; clone_size: -; j_call: TRBJ1-4
cdr3_aa: CASKRRLALLPDTQYF; cdr3_nt: TGTGCCAGCAAGAGGAGACTGGCCCTCCTCCCAGATACGCAGTATTTT; cdr3_length: 16; v_call: TRBV7-6; d_call: -; clone_size: -; j_call: TRBJ2-3
cdr3_aa: CASSLMGNLPQHF; cdr3_nt: TGTGCCAGCAGTTTAATGGGGAATTTACCCCAGCATTTT; cdr3_length: 13; v_call: TRBV27; d_call: -; clone_size: once; j_call: TRBJ1-5
cdr3_aa: CASSPWGNQPQHF; cdr3_nt: TGTGCCAGCAGTCCATGGGGCAATCAGCCCCAGCATTTT; cdr3_length: 13; v_call: TRBV28; d_call: -; clone_size: -; j_call: TRBJ1-5
cdr3_aa: CASSLGRTSGSNEQFF; cdr3_nt: TGTGCCAGCAGCTTGGGAAGGACTAGCGGGAGTAATGAGCAGTTCTTC; cdr3_length: 16; v_call: TRBV5-4; d_call: TRBD2; clone_size: -; j_call: TRBJ2-1
cdr3_aa: CASSLNHEQFF; cdr3_nt: TGTGCCAGCAGTTTAAACCATGAGCAGTTCTTC; cdr3_length: 11; v_call: TRBV28; d_call: -; clone_size: -; j_call: TRBJ2-1
cdr3_aa: CASSEGYRGTQETQYF; cdr3_nt: TGCGCCAGCAGCGAGGGCTACAGGGGGACCCAAGAGACCCAGTACTTC; cdr3_length: 16; v_call: TRBV5-1; d_call: TRBD1; clone_size: -; j_call: TRBJ2-5